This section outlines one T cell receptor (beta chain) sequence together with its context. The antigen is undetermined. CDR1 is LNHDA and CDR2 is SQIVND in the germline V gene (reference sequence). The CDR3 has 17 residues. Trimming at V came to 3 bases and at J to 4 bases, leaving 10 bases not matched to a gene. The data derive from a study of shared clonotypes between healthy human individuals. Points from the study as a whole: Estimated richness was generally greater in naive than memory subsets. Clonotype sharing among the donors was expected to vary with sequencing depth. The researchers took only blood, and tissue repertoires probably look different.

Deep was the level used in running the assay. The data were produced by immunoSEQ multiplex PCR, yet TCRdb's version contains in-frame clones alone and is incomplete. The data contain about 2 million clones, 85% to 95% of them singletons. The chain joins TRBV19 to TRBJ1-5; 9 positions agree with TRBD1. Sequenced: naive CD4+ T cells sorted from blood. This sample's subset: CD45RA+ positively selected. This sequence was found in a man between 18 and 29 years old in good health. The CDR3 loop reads CASSMLPQQGANQPQHF. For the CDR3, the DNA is TGTGCCAGTAGTATGCTCCCGCAACAGGGGGCGAATCAGCCCCAGCATTTT.